This T cell receptor (beta chain) was captured in a study of Graves' ophthalmopathy and Graves' hyperthyroidism. Study-level findings and limits: Blood also held most thyroid clonotypes expanded above 0.001 frequency.

CDR1 and CDR2 from the germline V gene are DFQATT and SNEGSKA (reference sequence). This CDR3 spans 12 amino acids. The V and J ends lost 5 bases and 2 bases respectively, with 9 bases between them. RNA transcripts were the template, and TCR beta CDR3 regions were amplified from them. The authors performed first-round RT-PCR with HTBI primers and then a second-round multiplex PCR. TCRdb used MiXCR to reprocess the multiplex PCR reads, holding one entry per CDR3 protein. The sample lists over a million distinct CDR3 sequences; 35% to 45% were seen once. As concerns this clonotype: Its antigen is as yet unknown.

The specimen sequenced was peripheral blood or thyroid tissue (not recorded which). The chain is built from TRBV20-1 and TRBJ1-2; D uncertain. The source is an adult man with Graves' hyperthyroidism. The CDR3 DNA sequence: TGCAGTGCTGTGGGGAGCAACTATGGCTACACCTTC. It yields the protein CSAVGSNYGYTF.